This T cell receptor (beta chain) was captured in a study of blood T cell repertoires in COVID-19. About the research overall: Acute and convalescent COVID-19 samples came from the United States, Italy and Spain. Sources were T cells, B-cell-depleted T cells, or PBMCs; the material itself was cDNA or gDNA.

J gave up 5 bases and V 4 bases, and 10 bases lay outside the gene matches. Germline V gives CDR1 MNHEY, CDR2 SMNVEV (reference sequence). CDR3 size: 16 residues. In the authors' workflow: Reference gene primer amplification gave estimated nucleated cell counts. Measured with immunoSEQ multiplex PCR; TCRdb has only the in-frame clones, and not every one. That table is the source of V, J and clone size, and D and trimming were worked out from the DNA. The profile shows some 98,000 clones, roughly 88% of them singletons. The receptor comes from a man in his sixties with acute or convalescent COVID-19. Sequenced input: peripheral blood. The V and J genes are TRBV27 and TRBJ1-4; TRBD1 aligns across 7 bases. The DNA for the CDR3 is TGTGCCAGCAGTTCCGCTTCAGGGGGTAGAAATGAAAAACTGTTTTTT. This translates into CASSSASGGRNEKLFF.